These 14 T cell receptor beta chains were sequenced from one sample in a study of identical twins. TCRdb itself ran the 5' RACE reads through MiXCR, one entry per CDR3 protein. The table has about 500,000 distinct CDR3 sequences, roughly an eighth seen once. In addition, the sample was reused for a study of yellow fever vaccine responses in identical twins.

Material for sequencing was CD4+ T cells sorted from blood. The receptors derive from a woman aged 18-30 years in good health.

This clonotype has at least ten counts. As DNA, the CDR3 is TGTGCCAGCAGCTTCAGACTAGCGGGAGACACCGGGGAGCTGTTTTTT. It yields the protein CASSFRLAGDTGELFF. This rearrangement joins TRBV7-9 to TRBJ2-2, with 12 bases fitting TRBD2. The trim removed 3 bases at V and 3 bases at J, leaving 2 bases unmatched. Germline loops: CDR1 SEHNR, CDR2 FQNEAQ (reference sequence). CDR3 length: 16 residues.

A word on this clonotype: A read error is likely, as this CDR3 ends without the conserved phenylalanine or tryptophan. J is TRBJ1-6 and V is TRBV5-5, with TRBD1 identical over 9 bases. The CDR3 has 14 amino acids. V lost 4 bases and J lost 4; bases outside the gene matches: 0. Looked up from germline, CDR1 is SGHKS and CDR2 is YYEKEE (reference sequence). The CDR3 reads CASSGQGYNSPLHS. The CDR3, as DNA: TGTGCCAGCAGCGGACAGGGGTATAATTCACCCCTCCACTCT.

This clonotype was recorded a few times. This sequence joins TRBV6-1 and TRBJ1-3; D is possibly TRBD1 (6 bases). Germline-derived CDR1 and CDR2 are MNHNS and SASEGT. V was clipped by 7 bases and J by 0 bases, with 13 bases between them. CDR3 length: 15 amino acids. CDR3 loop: CASTDRLSSGNTIYF. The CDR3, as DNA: TGTGCCAGCACCGACAGGCTCAGCTCTGGAAACACCATATATTTT.

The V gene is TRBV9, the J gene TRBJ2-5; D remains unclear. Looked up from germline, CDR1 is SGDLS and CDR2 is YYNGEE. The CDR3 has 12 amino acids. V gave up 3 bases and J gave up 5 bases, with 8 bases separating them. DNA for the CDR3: TGTGCCAGCAGCGGTTCCGCGGAGACCCAGTACTTC. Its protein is CASSGSAETQYF.

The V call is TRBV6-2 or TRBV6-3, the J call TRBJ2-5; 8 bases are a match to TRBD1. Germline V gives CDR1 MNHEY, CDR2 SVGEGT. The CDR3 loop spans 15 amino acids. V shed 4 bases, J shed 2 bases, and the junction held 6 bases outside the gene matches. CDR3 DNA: TGTGCCAGCAGTTTCAGGACAGGGAGACAAGAGACCCAGTACTTC. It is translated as CASSFRTGRQETQYF.

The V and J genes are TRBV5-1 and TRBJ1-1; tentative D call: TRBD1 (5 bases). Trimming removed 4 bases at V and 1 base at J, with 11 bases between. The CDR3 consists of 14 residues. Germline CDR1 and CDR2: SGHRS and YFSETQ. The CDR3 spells CASSGTTRNTEAFF. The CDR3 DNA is TGCGCCAGCAGCGGGACGACGAGGAACACTGAAGCTTTCTTT.

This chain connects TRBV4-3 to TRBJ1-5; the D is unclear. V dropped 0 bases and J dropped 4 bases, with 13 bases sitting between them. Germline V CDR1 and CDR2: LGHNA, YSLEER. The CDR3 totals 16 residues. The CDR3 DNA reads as TGCGCCAGCAGCCAAGATCTTGGGCAAGGTAATCAGCCCCAGCATTTT. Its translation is CASSQDLGQGNQPQHF.

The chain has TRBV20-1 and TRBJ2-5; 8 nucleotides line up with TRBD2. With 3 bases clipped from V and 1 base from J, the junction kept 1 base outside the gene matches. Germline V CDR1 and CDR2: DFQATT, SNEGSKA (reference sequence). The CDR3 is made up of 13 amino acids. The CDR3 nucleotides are TGCAGTGCTAGGCGGGGGGCCCAAGAGACCCAGTACTTC. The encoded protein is CSARRGAQETQYF.

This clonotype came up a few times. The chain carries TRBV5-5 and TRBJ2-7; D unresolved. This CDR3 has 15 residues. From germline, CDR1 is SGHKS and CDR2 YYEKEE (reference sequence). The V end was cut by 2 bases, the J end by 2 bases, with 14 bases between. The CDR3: CASSFFPGYTYEQYF. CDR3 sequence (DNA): TGTGCCAGCAGCTTTTTTCCGGGTTACACCTACGAGCAGTACTTC.

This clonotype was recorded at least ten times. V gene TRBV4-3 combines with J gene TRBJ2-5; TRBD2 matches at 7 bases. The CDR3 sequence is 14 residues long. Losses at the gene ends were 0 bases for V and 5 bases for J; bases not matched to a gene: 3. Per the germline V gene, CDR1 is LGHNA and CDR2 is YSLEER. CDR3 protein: CASSQEPRGETQYF. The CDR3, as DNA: TGCGCCAGCAGCCAAGAACCGCGGGGGGAGACCCAGTACTTC.

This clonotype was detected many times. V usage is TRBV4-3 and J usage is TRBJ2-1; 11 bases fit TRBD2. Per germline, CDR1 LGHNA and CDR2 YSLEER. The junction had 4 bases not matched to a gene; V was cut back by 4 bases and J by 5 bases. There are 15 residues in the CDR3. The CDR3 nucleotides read TGCGCCAGCAGCCCCCGACTAGCGGGAAACAATGAGCAGTTCTTC. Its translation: CASSPRLAGNNEQFF.

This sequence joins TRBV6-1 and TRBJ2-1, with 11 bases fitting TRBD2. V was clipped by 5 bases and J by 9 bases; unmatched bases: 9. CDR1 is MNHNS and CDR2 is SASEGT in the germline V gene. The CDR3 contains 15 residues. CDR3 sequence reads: CASSTGLAGTGEQFF. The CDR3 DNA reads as TGTGCCAGCAGTACCGGACTAGCGGGTACGGGTGAGCAGTTCTTC.

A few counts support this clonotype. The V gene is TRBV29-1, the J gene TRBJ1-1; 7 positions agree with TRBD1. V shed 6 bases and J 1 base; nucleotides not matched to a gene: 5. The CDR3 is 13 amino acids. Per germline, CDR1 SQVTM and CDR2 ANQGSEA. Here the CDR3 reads CSVARGPNTEAFF. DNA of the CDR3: TGCAGCGTCGCAAGGGGGCCGAACACTGAAGCTTTCTTT.

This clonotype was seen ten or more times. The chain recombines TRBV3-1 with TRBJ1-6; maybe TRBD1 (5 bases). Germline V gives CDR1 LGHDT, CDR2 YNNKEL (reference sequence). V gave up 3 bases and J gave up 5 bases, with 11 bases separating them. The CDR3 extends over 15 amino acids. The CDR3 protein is CASSQTTADNSPLHF. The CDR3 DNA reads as TGTGCCAGCAGCCAGACGACAGCCGATAATTCACCCCTCCACTTT.